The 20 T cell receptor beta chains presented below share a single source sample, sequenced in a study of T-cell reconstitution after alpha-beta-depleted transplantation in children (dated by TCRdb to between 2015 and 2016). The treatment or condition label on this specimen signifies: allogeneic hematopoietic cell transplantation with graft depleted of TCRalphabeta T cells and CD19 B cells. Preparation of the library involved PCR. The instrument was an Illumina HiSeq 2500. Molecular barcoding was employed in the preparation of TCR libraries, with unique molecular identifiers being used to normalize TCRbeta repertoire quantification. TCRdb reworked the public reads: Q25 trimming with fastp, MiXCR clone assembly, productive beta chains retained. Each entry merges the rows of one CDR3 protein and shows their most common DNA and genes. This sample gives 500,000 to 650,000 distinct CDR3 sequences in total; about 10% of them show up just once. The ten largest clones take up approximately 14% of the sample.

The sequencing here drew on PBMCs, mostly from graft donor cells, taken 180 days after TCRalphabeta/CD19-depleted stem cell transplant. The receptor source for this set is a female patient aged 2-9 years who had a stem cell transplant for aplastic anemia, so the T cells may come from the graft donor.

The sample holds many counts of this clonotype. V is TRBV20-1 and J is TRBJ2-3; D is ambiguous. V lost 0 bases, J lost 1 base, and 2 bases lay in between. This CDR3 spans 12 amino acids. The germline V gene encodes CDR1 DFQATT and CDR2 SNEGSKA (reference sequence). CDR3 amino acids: CSARDGTDTQYF. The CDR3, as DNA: TGCAGTGCTAGAGATGGCACAGATACGCAGTATTTT.

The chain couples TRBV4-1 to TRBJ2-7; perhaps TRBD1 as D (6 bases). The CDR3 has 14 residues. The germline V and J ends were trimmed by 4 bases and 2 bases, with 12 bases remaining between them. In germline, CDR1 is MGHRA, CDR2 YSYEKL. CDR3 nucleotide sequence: TGCGCCAGCAGCCTTGGGGGACATACCTACGAGCAGTACGTC. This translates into CASSLGGHTYEQYV.

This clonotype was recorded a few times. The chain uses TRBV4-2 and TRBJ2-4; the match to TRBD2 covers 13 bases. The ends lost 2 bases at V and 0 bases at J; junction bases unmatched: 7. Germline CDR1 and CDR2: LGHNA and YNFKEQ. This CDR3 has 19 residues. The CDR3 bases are TGTGCCAGCAGCCAACAAGGGACTAGCGGGGTACTAGCCAAAAACATTCAGTACTTC. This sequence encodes CASSQQGTSGVLAKNIQYF.

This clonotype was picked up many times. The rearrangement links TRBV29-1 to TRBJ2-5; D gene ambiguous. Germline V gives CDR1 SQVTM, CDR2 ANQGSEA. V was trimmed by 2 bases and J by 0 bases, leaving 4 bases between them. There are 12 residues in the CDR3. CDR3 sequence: CSVERYQETQYF. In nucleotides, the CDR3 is TGCAGCGTTGAAAGATACCAAGAGACCCAGTACTTC.

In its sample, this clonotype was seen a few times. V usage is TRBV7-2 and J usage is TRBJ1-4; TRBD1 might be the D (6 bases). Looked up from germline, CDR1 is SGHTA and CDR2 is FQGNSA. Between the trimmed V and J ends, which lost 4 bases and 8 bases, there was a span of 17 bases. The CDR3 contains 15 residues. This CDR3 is CASSSAGGAREKLFF. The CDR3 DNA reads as TGTGCCAGCAGCTCAGCCGGGGGGGCGCGCGAAAAACTGTTTTTT.

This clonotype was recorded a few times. The CDR3 nucleotides read TGTGCCAGCAGTCACGACAGACTTTTTAGCAATCAGCCCCAGCATTTT. Encoded protein: CASSHDRLFSNQPQHF. The chain uses TRBV12-3 or TRBV12-4 and TRBJ1-5; tentative D call: TRBD1 (5 bases). V dropped 5 bases and J dropped 0 bases, with 14 bases sitting between them. The CDR3 sequence is 16 residues long.

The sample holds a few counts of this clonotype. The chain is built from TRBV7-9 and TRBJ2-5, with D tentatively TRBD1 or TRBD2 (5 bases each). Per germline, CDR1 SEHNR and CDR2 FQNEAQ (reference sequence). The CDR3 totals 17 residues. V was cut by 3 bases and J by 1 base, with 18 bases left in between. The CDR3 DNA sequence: TGTGCCAGCAGCTTCGGGACCATCACACCCCTCCAAGAGACCCAGTACTTC. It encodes CASSFGTITPLQETQYF.

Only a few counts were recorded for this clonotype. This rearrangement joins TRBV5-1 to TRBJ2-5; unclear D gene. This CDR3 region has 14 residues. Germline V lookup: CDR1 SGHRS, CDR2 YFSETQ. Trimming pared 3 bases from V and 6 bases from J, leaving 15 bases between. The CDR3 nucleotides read TGCGCCAGCAGCTCCGAGTGGGCCGGGCAGACCCAGTACTTC. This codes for CASSSEWAGQTQYF.

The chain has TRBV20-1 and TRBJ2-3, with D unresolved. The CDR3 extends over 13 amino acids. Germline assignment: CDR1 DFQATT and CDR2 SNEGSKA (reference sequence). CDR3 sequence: CSLGTSKGDTQYF. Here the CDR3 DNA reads TGCTCGCTAGGAACAAGCAAGGGAGATACGCAGTATTTT.

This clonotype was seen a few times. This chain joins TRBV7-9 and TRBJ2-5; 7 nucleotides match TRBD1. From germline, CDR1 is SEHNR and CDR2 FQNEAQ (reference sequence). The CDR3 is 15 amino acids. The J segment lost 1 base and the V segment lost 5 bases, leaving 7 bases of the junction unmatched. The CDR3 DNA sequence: TGTGCCAGCAGCACCTTCGGGACAGCCCAAGAGACCCAGTACTTC. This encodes CASSTFGTAQETQYF.

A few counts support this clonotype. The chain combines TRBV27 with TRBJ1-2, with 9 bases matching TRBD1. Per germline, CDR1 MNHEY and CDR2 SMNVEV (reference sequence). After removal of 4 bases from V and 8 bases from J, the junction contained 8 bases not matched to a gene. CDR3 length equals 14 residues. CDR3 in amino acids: CASSWGQGRIGYTF. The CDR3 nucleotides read TGTGCCAGCAGTTGGGGACAGGGTCGAATCGGCTACACCTTC.

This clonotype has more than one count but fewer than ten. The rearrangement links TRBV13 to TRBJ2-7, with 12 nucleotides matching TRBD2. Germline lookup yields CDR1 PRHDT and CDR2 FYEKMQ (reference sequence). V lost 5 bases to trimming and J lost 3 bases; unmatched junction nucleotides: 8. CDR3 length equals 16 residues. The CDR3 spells CASSLSSSGRDYEQYF. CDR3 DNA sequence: TGTGCCAGCAGCCTTTCCTCTAGCGGGAGGGACTACGAGCAGTACTTC.

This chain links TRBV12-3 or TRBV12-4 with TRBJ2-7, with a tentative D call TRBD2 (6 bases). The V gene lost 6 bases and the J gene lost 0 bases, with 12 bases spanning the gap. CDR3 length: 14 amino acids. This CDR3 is CASRGSGYSYEQYF. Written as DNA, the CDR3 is TGTGCCAGCAGGGGTAGCGGTTACTCCTACGAGCAGTACTTC.

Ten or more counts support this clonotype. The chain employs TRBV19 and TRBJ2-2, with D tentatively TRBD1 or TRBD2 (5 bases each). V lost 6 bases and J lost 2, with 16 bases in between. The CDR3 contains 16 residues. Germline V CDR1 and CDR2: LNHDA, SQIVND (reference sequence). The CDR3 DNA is TGTGCCAGTAGAACCCTGGGGACGGTTAACACCGGGGAGCTGTTTTTT. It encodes CASRTLGTVNTGELFF.

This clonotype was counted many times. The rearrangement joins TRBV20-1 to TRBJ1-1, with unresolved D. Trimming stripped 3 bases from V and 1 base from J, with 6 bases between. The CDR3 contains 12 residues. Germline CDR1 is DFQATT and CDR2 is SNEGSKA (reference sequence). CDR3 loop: CSASVRNTEAFF. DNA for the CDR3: TGCAGTGCTAGTGTCCGGAACACTGAAGCTTTCTTT.

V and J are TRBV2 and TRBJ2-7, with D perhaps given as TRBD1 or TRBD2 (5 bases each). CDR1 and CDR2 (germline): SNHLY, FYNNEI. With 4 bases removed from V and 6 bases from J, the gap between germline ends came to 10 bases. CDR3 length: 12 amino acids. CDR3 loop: CASSVWGPEQYV. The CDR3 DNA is TGTGCCAGCAGTGTGTGGGGACCCGAGCAGTACGTC.

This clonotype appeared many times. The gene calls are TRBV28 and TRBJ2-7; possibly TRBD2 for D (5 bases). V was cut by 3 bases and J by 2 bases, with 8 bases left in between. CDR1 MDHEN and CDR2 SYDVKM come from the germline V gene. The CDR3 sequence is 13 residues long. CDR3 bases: TGTGCCAGCAGTTTCCCCGGGACCTACGAGCAGTACTTC. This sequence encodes CASSFPGTYEQYF.

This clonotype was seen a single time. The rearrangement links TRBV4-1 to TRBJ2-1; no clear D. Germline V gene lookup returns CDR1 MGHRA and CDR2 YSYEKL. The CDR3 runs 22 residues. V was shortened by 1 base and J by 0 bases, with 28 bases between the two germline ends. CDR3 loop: CASSQGFNWPATGLSSYNEQFF. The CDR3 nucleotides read TGCGCCAGCAGCCAAGGGTTTAATTGGCCTGCCACGGGCCTTAGCTCCTACAATGAGCAGTTCTTC.

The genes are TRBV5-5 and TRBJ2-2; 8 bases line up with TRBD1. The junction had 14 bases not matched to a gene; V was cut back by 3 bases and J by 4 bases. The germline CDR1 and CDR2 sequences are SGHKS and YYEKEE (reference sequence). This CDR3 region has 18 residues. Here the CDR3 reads CASSYLPETGEITGELFF. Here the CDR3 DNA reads TGTGCCAGCAGCTACCTACCTGAGACAGGGGAAATCACCGGGGAGCTGTTTTTT. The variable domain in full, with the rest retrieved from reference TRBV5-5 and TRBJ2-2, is DAGVTQSPTHLIKTRGQQVTLRCSPISGHKSVSWYQQVLGQGPQFIFQYYEKEERGRGNFPDRFSARQFPNYSSELNVNALLLGDSALYLCASSYLPETGEITGELFFGEGSRLTVL.

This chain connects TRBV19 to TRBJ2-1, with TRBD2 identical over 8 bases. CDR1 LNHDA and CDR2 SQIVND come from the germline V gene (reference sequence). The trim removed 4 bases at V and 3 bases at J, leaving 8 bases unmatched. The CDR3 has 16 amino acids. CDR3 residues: CASSTRATSVYNEQFF. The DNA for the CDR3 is TGTGCCAGTAGTACCCGGGCGACTAGCGTCTACAATGAGCAGTTCTTC. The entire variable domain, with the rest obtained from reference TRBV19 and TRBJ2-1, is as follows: DGGITQSPKYLFRKEGQNVTLSCEQNLNHDAMYWYRQDPGQGLRLIYYSQIVNDFQKGDIAEGYSVSREKKESFPLTVTSAQKNPTAFYLCASSTRATSVYNEQFFGPGTRLTVL.